What follows is one T cell receptor (beta chain) and its context. Fresh peripheral blood, 10 ml, was the source of the PBMCs. Germline CDR1 is SGHDN and CDR2 is FVKESK. V was clipped by 5 bases and J by 1 base, with 14 bases between them. This CDR3 is 15 amino acids long. These data come from a study of T cells in Graves' hyperthyroidism and ophthalmopathy. From RNA transcripts, TCR beta CDR3 regions were amplified. The primer set for the first-round RT-PCR of the TCR CDR3 was HTBI. TCRdb reprocessed the multiplex PCR reads with MiXCR, giving one entry per CDR3 protein. Here the sample spans some 800,000 distinct CDR3 sequences, more than 30% being singletons.

This chain uses TRBV14 with TRBJ2-5, with unresolved D. Specimen: blood. This TCR derives from a man younger than 35 with Graves' hyperthyroidism. The CDR3 region has the DNA TGTGCCAGCAGCGCCCGGGCCCCCCTCCAAGAGACCCAGTACTTC. It is translated as CASSARAPLQETQYF.